The clone carrying this TCR beta chain was seen many times. TCRdb itself ran the 5' RACE reads through MiXCR, one entry per CDR3 protein. The data hold tens of thousands of distinct CDR3 sequences, with about 3.2% observed a single time. The data were taken from a study of T cells after yellow fever vaccination. Regarding the study as a whole: Most primary-vaccination clones reappeared after the booster (about 95% CD4, about 90% CD8).

Trimming took 4 bases from V and 0 from J, leaving 5 bases between them. In germline, CDR1 is KGHSH, CDR2 LQKENI. The CDR3 runs to 13 residues. This chain connects TRBV18 to TRBJ2-3; D unresolved. This sequence originates from a man between 18 and 35 years old who received the YFV17D yellow fever vaccine. The source was PBMCs, either bulk or a sorted T-cell subset (CD4+, CD8+, memory, or dextramer-sorted; not recorded which), collected roughly 45 days after the first yellow fever vaccination. CDR3 bases: TGTGCCAGCTCACGGGTCAGCACAGATACGCAGTATTTT. This gives the protein CASSRVSTDTQYF.